Shown below are 17 T cell receptor beta chains from a single sample sequenced in a study of response to subunit inactivated influenza vaccine. TCRdb analysed the RT-PCR reads with MiXCR anew, one entry per CDR3 protein. The sample yields about 610,000 distinct CDR3 sequences, about 15% seen once. Sequenced here: PBMCs from blood, sampled about 13 days after vaccination. These TCRs come from a man over 45 who received an inactivated influenza vaccine.

The sample holds a few counts of this clonotype. The CDR3 DNA sequence: TGTGCCACCTCCCGCCGGGACAGGGGTTACAATGAGCAGTTCTTC. Its translation is CATSRRDRGYNEQFF. The chain couples TRBV25-1 to TRBJ2-1; 10 bases are a match to TRBD1. Germline V gene lookup returns CDR1 MGHDK and CDR2 SYGVNS. There are 15 residues in the CDR3. Trimming took 10 bases from V and 4 from J; bases not matched to a gene: 10.

This clonotype showed up just once. The chain uses TRBV9 and TRBJ2-2; TRBD1 matches at 10 bases. V was pared by 5 bases and J by 4 bases, with 2 bases of the junction left unmatched. Germline CDR1 is SGDLS and CDR2 is YYNGEE. The CDR3 is made up of 14 amino acids. The CDR3 is CASRTGGSTGELFF. CDR3 nucleotide sequence: TGTGCCAGCAGGACAGGGGGCAGCACCGGGGAGCTGTTTTTT. Supplemented by reference TRBV9 and TRBJ2-2, the full variable domain reads DSGVTQTPKHLITATGQRVTLRCSPRSGDLSVYWYQQSLDQGLQFLIQYYNGEERAKGNILERFSAQQFPDLHSELNLSSLELGDSALYFCASRTGGSTGELFFGEGSRLTVL.

J is TRBJ2-3 and V is TRBV5-1; 10 bases are shared with TRBD1. Germline CDR1 and CDR2: SGHRS and YFSETQ. The CDR3 loop spans 15 amino acids. The V and J ends lost 4 bases and 3 bases, in that order; junction bases with no gene match: 5. CDR3 DNA sequence: TGCGCCAGCAGCGCCGGGACAGGGGTTACAGATACGCAGTATTTT. This translates into CASSAGTGVTDTQYF.

This clonotype was recorded a few times. The J gene is TRBJ1-2, the V gene TRBV4-1; TRBD1 agrees at 7 bases. Germline values: CDR1 MGHRA, CDR2 YSYEKL. The J segment lost 8 bases and the V segment lost 0 bases, leaving 3 bases of the junction unmatched. This CDR3 contains 13 residues. In DNA, the CDR3 is TGCGCCAGCAGCCAAGAAAACAGGGGAGGCTACACCTTC. This encodes CASSQENRGGYTF.

There are a few counts of this clonotype. The rearrangement links TRBV10-2 to TRBJ1-5; D call uncertain. CDR1 is WSHSY, CDR2 SAAADI, per germline. This CDR3 region has 14 residues. Trimming removed 7 bases at V and 0 bases at J, with 10 bases between. CDR3 protein: CASKLDVSNQPQHF. CDR3 in DNA: TGCGCCAGCAAACTGGACGTTAGCAATCAGCCCCAGCATTTT.

CDR3 sequence: CATSRGGGSKSEQFF. For the CDR3, the DNA is TGTGCCACCAGCAGAGGAGGCGGGAGTAAGAGTGAGCAGTTCTTC. This chain joins TRBV15 and TRBJ2-1; TRBD2 agrees at 7 bases. Germline V gene lookup returns CDR1 LNHNV and CDR2 YYDKDF (reference sequence). The CDR3 contains 15 residues. V shed 1 base and J 9 bases; nucleotides not matched to a gene: 9.

This clonotype came up a few times. The V and J genes are TRBV3-1 and TRBJ1-1, with 8 bases that match TRBD1. V shed 4 bases and J 8 bases; nucleotides not matched to a gene: 6. Germline loops: CDR1 LGHDT, CDR2 YNNKEL (reference sequence). This CDR3 is 13 amino acids long. This CDR3 reads CASSRQGLTEAFF. The DNA for the CDR3 is TGTGCCAGCAGCCGACAGGGGCTGACGGAAGCTTTCTTT.

The V and J genes are TRBV5-1 and TRBJ2-7; D is unresolved. Germline V gives CDR1 SGHRS, CDR2 YFSETQ. V lost 1 base to trimming and J lost 4 bases, with 9 bases between them. This CDR3 is 13 amino acids long. The CDR3 nucleotides are TGCGCCAGCAGCTTGCCGAGCGAATACGAGCAGTACTTC. Encoded protein: CASSLPSEYEQYF. Using reference TRBV5-1 and TRBJ2-7 for the parts outside the CDR3, the full variable domain is KAGVTQTPRYLIKTRGQQVTLSCSPISGHRSVSWYQQTPGQGLQFLFEYFSETQRNKGNFPGRFSGRQFSNSRSEMNVSTLELGDSALYLCASSLPSEYEQYFGPGTRLTVT.

This clonotype was picked up a small number of times. The genes are TRBV4-3 and TRBJ2-1, with 8 bases aligning to TRBD2. This CDR3 is 15 amino acids long. Germline V lookup: CDR1 LGHNA, CDR2 YSLEER. V was clipped by 5 bases and J by 4 bases; unmatched bases: 7. The CDR3 sequence: CASSDYGGGYNEQFF. DNA for the CDR3: TGCGCCAGCAGCGATTACGGGGGGGGATACAATGAGCAGTTCTTC.

Of note for this clonotype: A junction boundary mismatches the germline segment, possibly from a read error. This sequence joins TRBV5-7 and TRBJ2-3; 11 bases line up with TRBD1. TRBV5-7 has ORF status, its function being uncertain. This CDR3 spans 17 amino acids. This chain's CDR3 is CAISSGTGGTHADTQYF. CDR3 in DNA: TGTGCCATCAGCTCCGGGACAGGGGGGACGCACGCAGATACGCAGTATTTT.

This clonotype occurred a few times. The rearrangement links TRBV6-1 to TRBJ1-2; no clear D gene. Trimming shortened V by 2 bases and J by 12 bases, and 10 bases separated the two germline ends. CDR1 and CDR2 (germline): MNHNS, SASEGT. CDR3 length equals 11 residues. The CDR3 bases are TGTGCCAGCAGTGAACGAGGCCCTAACACCTTC. Amino acids: CASSERGPNTF.

V gene TRBV3-1 combines with J gene TRBJ2-7; 7 bases line up with TRBD2. Germline V gene data show CDR1 as LGHDT and CDR2 as YNNKEL (reference sequence). Trimming cost V 2 bases and J 2 bases; bases outside gene matches: 9. This CDR3 has 16 residues. Here the CDR3 DNA reads TGTGCCAGCAGCCAATCCGGGCTAGCGGATACCTACGAGCAGTACTTC. Translation gives CASSQSGLADTYEQYF.

This chain joins TRBV7-9 and TRBJ2-1, with 9 bases aligning to TRBD1. V lost 5 bases to trimming and J lost 6 bases; unmatched junction nucleotides: 8. The germline CDR1 and CDR2 sequences are SEHNR and FQNEAQ (reference sequence). CDR3 length: 15 residues. The CDR3 DNA sequence: TGTGCCAGCAGCCTTTACCGGGACAGGGCCAATGAGCAGTTCTTC. Amino acid sequence: CASSLYRDRANEQFF.

This clonotype was recorded a few times. The chain joins TRBV20-1 to TRBJ1-5; tentatively, D is TRBD1 (5 bases). The length of the CDR3 is 14 residues. The V gene's germline CDR1 is DFQATT and CDR2 SNEGSKA (reference sequence). V was clipped by 3 bases and J by 11 bases, with 20 bases between them. In DNA, the CDR3 is TGCAGTGCTAGCCGAGACGGTCCCTGGGGGACCCAGCATTTT. As protein: CSASRDGPWGTQHF.

This clonotype was seen a few times. The chain employs TRBV7-3 and TRBJ2-3, with 11 bases fitting TRBD2. Trimming removed 1 base from V and 6 bases from J; junction bases left unmatched: 6. This CDR3 spans 16 amino acids. Germline CDR1 reads SGHTA; CDR2 reads FQGTGA. CDR3 nucleotides: TGTGCCAGCAGCTTAAATAGCGGGAGGGCCTGGGATACGCAGTATTTT. Protein product: CASSLNSGRAWDTQYF.

This clonotype was seen only a few times. The gene calls are TRBV24-1 and TRBJ2-1; 9 bases agree with TRBD2. CDR1 KGHDR and CDR2 SFDVKD come from the germline V gene. This CDR3 spans 15 amino acids. Trimming at V came to 2 bases and at J to 12 bases, leaving 10 bases not matched to a gene. The CDR3 protein is CATSDSGTSPAGQFF. The CDR3 DNA reads as TGTGCCACCAGTGATTCCGGGACTAGCCCTGCTGGGCAGTTCTTC.

This clonotype turned up a few times. The rearrangement uses TRBV6-1 and TRBJ1-6; TRBD1 might be the D (5 bases). The CDR3 extends over 14 amino acids. Per germline, CDR1 MNHNS and CDR2 SASEGT. V lost 7 bases to trimming and J lost 8 bases, with 15 bases between them. CDR3: CASNPPGGYSPLHF. The DNA for the CDR3 is TGTGCCAGCAACCCCCCGGGGGGTTATTCACCCCTCCACTTT.